This T cell receptor (beta chain) appears in the sequencing data of a study of blood T cells in healthy people across ages. Primed by a sample-barcoded 5' primer and a J-beta primer mix, a second PCR proceeded for 7 to 11 cycles. TCRdb fed the 5' RACE reads into MiXCR, producing one record per CDR3 protein. The sample has more than 1.4 million distinct CDR3 sequences, approximately 42% seen once. The CDR3 contains 15 residues. V was cut by 1 base and J by 5 bases, with 14 bases left in between. The germline V gene has CDR1 LNHNV and CDR2 YYDKDF (reference sequence). This clonotype was recorded a few times.

The material sequenced was blood. The receptor was derived from a woman aged 18-35 years in good health. The gene calls are TRBV15 and TRBJ1-1, with D perhaps matching TRBD1 (5 bases). In nucleotides, the CDR3 is TGTGCCACCAGCAGAGCCCGGGGGGTAGGGACTGAAGCTTTCTTT. Its protein is CATSRARGVGTEAFF.